Listed here are 27 T cell receptor beta chains from one sample, sequenced in a study of CD8+ T cells in alopecia areata. Extracted RNA was reverse transcribed, and the resulting cDNA served as sequencing template. TCRdb's copy holds only in-frame clones and misses some; the assay was immunoSEQ multiplex PCR. This sample has 93,000 or so clones, with 65% to 90% found just once. Treatment given: oral pan-JAK inhibitor, 5-10 mg twice daily. The sequences come from CD8+ T cells sorted from blood, collected around week 34, from a patient treated with tofacitinib. These receptors were collected from a human donor with alopecia areata.

V gene TRBV6-1 combines with J gene TRBJ1-2, with no clear D. V was pared by 0 bases and J by 1 base, with 9 bases between. CDR1 and CDR2 from the germline V gene are MNHNS and SASEGT. The CDR3 spans 15 residues. CDR3 residues: CASSEALGGNYGYTF. In DNA form, the CDR3 reads TGTGCCAGCAGTGAAGCCCTGGGCGGTAACTATGGCTACACCTTC.

The chain has TRBV6-1 and TRBJ2-3; tentatively, D is TRBD2 (5 bases). The CDR3 has 11 residues. Trimming cost V 3 bases and J 11 bases, with 9 bases left between them. Germline CDR1 reads MNHNS; CDR2 reads SASEGT. The CDR3 protein is CASSDYREQYF. The CDR3 coding sequence is TGTGCCAGCAGTGACTACCGGGAGCAGTATTTT.

The table lists this clone with a few counts. The chain recombines TRBV7-9 with TRBJ2-5, with a weak D call TRBD2 (5 bases). This CDR3 has 17 residues. Trimming took off 5 bases at V and 0 bases at J, with 19 bases between the two ends. CDR1 SEHNR and CDR2 FQNEAQ come from the germline V gene (reference sequence). DNA for the CDR3: TGTGCCAGCAGCCCAGTCGAGGGTCCAGAATACCAAGAGACCCAGTACTTC. Protein: CASSPVEGPEYQETQYF. The whole variable domain, remainder taken from reference TRBV7-9 and TRBJ2-5, is DTGVSQNPRHKITKRGQNVTFRCDPISEHNRLYWYRQTLGQGPEFLTYFQNEAQLEKSRLLSDRFSAERPKGSFSTLEIQRTEQGDSAMYLCASSPVEGPEYQETQYFGPGTRLLVL.

The chain employs TRBV29-1 and TRBJ2-7; perhaps TRBD1 as D (6 bases). CDR3 length: 13 residues. Germline V gives CDR1 SQVTM, CDR2 ANQGSEA. Trimming pared 1 base from V and 3 bases from J, leaving 10 bases between. Here the CDR3 DNA reads TGCAGCGTTGAAGTTTCAGGGGACTACGAGCAGTACTTC. Residues: CSVEVSGDYEQYF.

The gene calls are TRBV4-1 and TRBJ2-7; 7 nucleotides match TRBD1. V lost 1 base, J lost 0 bases, and 12 bases stayed unmatched. The CDR3 runs 18 residues. The germline V gene has CDR1 MGHRA and CDR2 YSYEKL. The CDR3 DNA follows: TGCGCCAGCAGCCAAGGTCCCCCTGGACAGGCGAGCTCCTACGAGCAGTACTTC. As protein: CASSQGPPGQASSYEQYF.

CDR3 sequence (DNA): TGCGCCAGCAGCCAAGAGGGCGCGACCGAGCAGTACTTC. The encoded protein is CASSQEGATEQYF. The chain couples TRBV4-1 to TRBJ2-7; no clear D gene. Germline lookup yields CDR1 MGHRA and CDR2 YSYEKL. The CDR3 covers 13 residues. Between the trimmed V and J ends, which lost 0 bases and 6 bases, there was a span of 9 bases.

The chain has TRBV4-1 and TRBJ1-2, with a possible D match to TRBD1 (5 bases). V was pared by 4 bases and J by 8 bases, with 20 bases between. Per the germline V gene, CDR1 is MGHRA and CDR2 is YSYEKL. The CDR3 spans 15 residues. The chain's CDR3 is CASSRLGLTEEGYTF. In DNA form, the CDR3 reads TGCGCCAGCAGCCGTCTGGGATTGACAGAGGAGGGCTACACCTTC.

This chain connects TRBV29-1 to TRBJ1-3; D is undetermined. CDR1 and CDR2 (germline): SQVTM, ANQGSEA. Trimming cost V 4 bases and J 0 bases, with 10 bases left between them. The CDR3 runs to 14 residues. CDR3 DNA sequence: TGCAGCGTTGGTTACAGTACCTCTGGAAACACCATATATTTT. Its protein product is CSVGYSTSGNTIYF. The entire variable domain, with the rest obtained from reference TRBV29-1 and TRBJ1-3, is as follows: SAVISQKPSRDICQRGTSLTIQCQVDSQVTMMFWYRQQPGQSLTLIATANQGSEATYESGFVIDKFPISRPNLTFSTLTVSNMSPEDSSIYLCSVGYSTSGNTIYFGEGSWLTVV.

DNA of the CDR3: TGTGCCAGCAGCTCCGGGACAGAGAGCTACACCTTC. It specifies CASSSGTESYTF. This sequence joins TRBV11-1 and TRBJ1-2; 7 nucleotides match TRBD1. This CDR3 comprises 12 residues. The ends lost 4 bases at V and 9 bases at J; junction bases unmatched: 5. Germline values: CDR1 SGHAT, CDR2 FQDESV (reference sequence).

J is TRBJ2-3 and V is TRBV9; no clear D. This CDR3 region has 14 residues. The germline gives CDR1 SGDLS, CDR2 YYNGEE. Trimming took off 0 bases at V and 0 bases at J, with 5 bases between the two ends. CDR3 DNA sequence: TGTGCCAGCAGCGTAGCCAGTAGCACAGATACGCAGTATTTT. It is translated as CASSVASSTDTQYF.

This clone was counted a single time. The rearrangement joins TRBV13 to TRBJ2-3, with TRBD1 matching 7 bases. V was clipped by 5 bases and J by 0 bases; unmatched bases: 11. CDR3 size: 17 residues. Germline V CDR1 and CDR2: PRHDT, FYEKMQ (reference sequence). CDR3 region: CASSDVQGPFSTDTQYF. The CDR3 DNA reads as TGTGCCAGCAGCGACGTACAGGGGCCCTTCAGCACAGATACGCAGTATTTT.

This clone was found a few times. The chain carries TRBV29-1 and TRBJ2-2, with D possibly TRBD1 on 5 matching bases. The CDR3 has 16 amino acids. Germline V gives CDR1 SQVTM, CDR2 ANQGSEA. Trimming cost V 1 base and J 4 bases, with 16 bases left between them. CDR3 in amino acids: CSVEVWGQVVTGELFF. The CDR3, as DNA: TGCAGCGTTGAAGTTTGGGGCCAGGTGGTCACCGGGGAGCTGTTTTTT.

This clone was seen only a few times. The rearrangement links TRBV27 to TRBJ2-7, with TRBD2 matching 7 bases. V lost 3 bases to trimming and J lost 6 bases; unmatched junction nucleotides: 8. CDR3 size: 14 residues. CDR1 MNHEY and CDR2 SMNVEV come from the germline V gene (reference sequence). CDR3 residues: CASSFQGSGFEQYF. Here the CDR3 DNA reads TGTGCCAGCAGTTTTCAGGGTAGCGGGTTCGAGCAGTACTTC.

This sequence joins TRBV13 and TRBJ2-3; the D is unclear. V was clipped by 5 bases and J by 2 bases, with 17 bases between them. CDR1 is PRHDT, CDR2 FYEKMQ, per germline (reference sequence). This CDR3 spans 16 amino acids. The CDR3 region has the DNA TGTGCCAGCAGCCCAAACAAGGGCGTGGACACAGATACGCAGTATTTT. Translated, it gives CASSPNKGVDTDTQYF.

To note about this clone: The junction does not match germline at one end; this may be a read error. The chain is built from TRBV6-6 and TRBJ1-1; D remains ambiguous. This CDR3 has 11 residues. Germline V lookup: CDR1 MNHNY, CDR2 SVGAGI (reference sequence). CDR3 region: CASSTNIEAFF. CDR3 nucleotides: TGTGCCAGCAGTACGAACATTGAAGCTTTCTTT.

The chain has TRBV12-2 and TRBJ2-2; the table's D call of TRBD1 was not tested on the DNA. TRBV12-2 is a listed pseudogene. CDR3 length: 17 amino acids. The CDR3 loop is CASRLELTGWNTGELFF. In nucleotides, the CDR3 is TGTGCAAGTCGCTTAGAGTTGACAGGGTGGAACACCGGGGAGCTGTTTTTT.

This clone is medium-sized by share. This chain connects TRBV5-4 to TRBJ2-1; no firm D call. There are 15 residues in the CDR3. CDR1 is SGHNT, CDR2 YYREEE, per germline (reference sequence). The V end lost 2 bases, the J end lost 1 base, and 10 bases lay between the germline ends. In nucleotides, the CDR3 is TGTGCCAGCAGCTTCCACGTTGATTCCTACAATGAGCAGTTCTTC. Encoded protein: CASSFHVDSYNEQFF. Based on the CDR3 plus reference TRBV5-4 and TRBJ2-1, the full variable domain is ETGVTQSPTHLIKTRGQQVTLRCSSQSGHNTVSWYQQALGQGPQFIFQYYREEENGRGNFPPRFSGLQFPNYSSELNVNALELDDSALYLCASSFHVDSYNEQFFGPGTRLTVL.

The chain combines TRBV7-9 with TRBJ1-2, with D maybe TRBD1 (5 bases). The CDR3 contains 13 residues. CDR1 SEHNR and CDR2 FQNEAQ come from the germline V gene (reference sequence). The V end lost 4 bases, the J end lost 2 bases, and 8 bases lay between the germline ends. The CDR3 spells CASSSTANYGYTF. CDR3 DNA: TGTGCCAGCAGCTCGACAGCCAACTATGGCTACACCTTC.

The chain links TRBV5-1 to TRBJ2-3; a weak D match, TRBD1 (6 bases). Between the trimmed V and J ends, which lost 0 bases and 6 bases, there was a span of 11 bases. The CDR3 is 14 amino acids. Germline-derived CDR1 and CDR2 are SGHRS and YFSETQ. The CDR3 DNA follows: TGCGCCAGCAGCTTGGACAGGGTGTCTGATACGCAGTATTTT. It encodes CASSLDRVSDTQYF. Filled out from reference TRBV5-1 and TRBJ2-3, the complete variable domain reads KAGVTQTPRYLIKTRGQQVTLSCSPISGHRSVSWYQQTPGQGLQFLFEYFSETQRNKGNFPGRFSGRQFSNSRSEMNVSTLELGDSALYLCASSLDRVSDTQYFGPGTRLTVL.

This clone was recorded once. This rearrangement joins TRBV9 to TRBJ2-3; 9 bases align to TRBD2. J lost 3 bases, V lost 4 bases, and 9 bases had no gene match. The CDR3 covers 16 residues. From germline, CDR1 is SGDLS and CDR2 YYNGEE. The CDR3 DNA reads TGTGCCAGCAGCTTATCCTTTAGCGGGAGAACAGATACGCAGTATTTT. It codes for CASSLSFSGRTDTQYF.

This sequence joins TRBV4-1 and TRBJ2-2, with 10 bases identical to TRBD2. Trimming cost V 4 bases and J 6 bases; bases outside gene matches: 5. The CDR3 is 15 residues long. Looked up from germline, CDR1 is MGHRA and CDR2 is YSYEKL. CDR3 nucleotides: TGCGCCAGCAGCCCAGCGGGAGGGCCGGCCGGGGAGCTGTTTTTT. This sequence encodes CASSPAGGPAGELFF.

The chain recombines TRBV7-9 with TRBJ2-2; D gene unclear. The CDR3 contains 11 residues. The germline V gene has CDR1 SEHNR and CDR2 FQNEAQ (reference sequence). V gave up 5 bases and J gave up 7 bases, with 5 bases separating them. CDR3 residues: CASSPYGELFF. As DNA, the CDR3 is TGTGCCAGCAGCCCTTACGGGGAGCTGTTTTTT.

This chain joins TRBV4-1 and TRBJ2-7, with 9 bases that match TRBD1. From germline, CDR1 is MGHRA and CDR2 YSYEKL. The CDR3 sequence is 15 residues long. J gave up 6 bases and V 3 bases, and 9 bases lay outside the gene matches. CDR3 sequence (DNA): TGCGCCAGCAGCCAGTTTCCGGGACAGGGCGGCGAGCAGTACTTC. Amino acids: CASSQFPGQGGEQYF.

This chain links TRBV29-1 with TRBJ1-3; no clear D. CDR1 and CDR2 (germline): SQVTM, ANQGSEA. The CDR3 is 14 residues long. Between the trimmed V and J ends, which lost 4 bases and 5 bases, there was a span of 15 bases. CDR3 DNA sequence: TGCAGCGTTGTTGTGGGGAATTCGAGAAACACCATATATTTT. Translated: CSVVVGNSRNTIYF.

The V call is TRBV27, the J call TRBJ2-2; D remains ambiguous. The ends were cut back, 4 bases at V and 3 bases at J, with 6 bases in the middle. Germline V gene sequence: CDR1 MNHEY, CDR2 SMNVEV (reference sequence). This CDR3 is 13 amino acids long. CDR3 DNA: TGTGCCAGCAGTTCGTACCACACCGGGGAGCTGTTTTTT. Its protein product is CASSSYHTGELFF.

This clone was seen just once. The rearrangement uses TRBV7-9 and TRBJ1-2, with unresolved D. The CDR3 has 13 amino acids. V lost 5 bases and J 8 bases, leaving 15 bases between the germline ends. Looked up from germline, CDR1 is SEHNR and CDR2 is FQNEAQ (reference sequence). For the CDR3, the DNA is TGTGCCAGCAGCGGCACGACGGTGGGAGGCTACACCTTC. It translates to CASSGTTVGGYTF.

This sequence joins TRBV11-2 and TRBJ2-7, with D possibly being TRBD1 or TRBD2 (5 bases each). The CDR3 is 12 residues long. Germline V CDR1 and CDR2: SGHAT, FQNNGV. The V end lost 4 bases, the J end lost 5 bases, and 9 bases lay between the germline ends. DNA for the CDR3: TGTGCCAGCAGCTGGGACCCCAACGAGCAGTACTTC. It translates to CASSWDPNEQYF.